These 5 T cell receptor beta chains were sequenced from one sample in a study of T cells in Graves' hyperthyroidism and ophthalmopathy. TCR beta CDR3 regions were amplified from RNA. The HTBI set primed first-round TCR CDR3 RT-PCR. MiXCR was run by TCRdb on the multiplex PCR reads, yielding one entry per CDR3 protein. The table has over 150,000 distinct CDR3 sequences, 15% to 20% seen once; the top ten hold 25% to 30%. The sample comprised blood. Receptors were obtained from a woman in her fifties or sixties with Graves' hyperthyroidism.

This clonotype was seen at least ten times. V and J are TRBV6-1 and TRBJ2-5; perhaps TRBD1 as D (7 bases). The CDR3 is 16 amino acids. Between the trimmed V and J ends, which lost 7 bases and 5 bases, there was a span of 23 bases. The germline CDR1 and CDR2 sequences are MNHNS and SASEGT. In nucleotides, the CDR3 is TGTGCCAGCACCTCAAGCGGAGGAGGGGGCGGGGAGACCCAGTACTTC. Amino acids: CASTSSGGGGGETQYF.

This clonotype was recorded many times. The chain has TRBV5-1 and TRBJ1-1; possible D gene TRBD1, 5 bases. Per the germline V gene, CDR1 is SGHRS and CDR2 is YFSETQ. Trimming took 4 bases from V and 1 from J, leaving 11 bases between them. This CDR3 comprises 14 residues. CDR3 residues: CASSQMTENTEAFF. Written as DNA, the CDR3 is TGCGCCAGCAGCCAAATGACAGAGAACACTGAAGCTTTCTTT.

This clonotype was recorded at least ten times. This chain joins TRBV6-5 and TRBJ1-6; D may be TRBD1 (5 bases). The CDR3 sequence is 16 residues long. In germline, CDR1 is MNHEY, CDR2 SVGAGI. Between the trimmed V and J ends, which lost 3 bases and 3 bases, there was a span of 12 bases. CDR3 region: CASSYRGRSYNSPLHF. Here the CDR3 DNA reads TGTGCCAGCAGTTATCGGGGACGGAGCTATAATTCACCCCTCCACTTT.

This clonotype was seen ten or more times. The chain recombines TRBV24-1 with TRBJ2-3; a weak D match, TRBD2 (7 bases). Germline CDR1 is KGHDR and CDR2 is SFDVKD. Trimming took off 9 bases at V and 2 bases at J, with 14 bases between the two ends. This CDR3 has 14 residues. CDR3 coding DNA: TGTGCCACCGCTACGGGGGGCCACACAGATACGCAGTATTTT. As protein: CATATGGHTDTQYF.

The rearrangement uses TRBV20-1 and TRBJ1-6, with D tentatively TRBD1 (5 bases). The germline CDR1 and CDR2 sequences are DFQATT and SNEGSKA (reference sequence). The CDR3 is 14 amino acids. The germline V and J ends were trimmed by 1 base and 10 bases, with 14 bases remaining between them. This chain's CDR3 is CSARVAGPLSPLHF. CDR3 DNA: TGCAGTGCTAGAGTGGCGGGACCCTTATCACCCCTCCACTTT.